A selection of T cell receptor beta chains follows, all from one sample in a study of CD8 T cells in ankylosing spondylitis. TCRdb recomputed calls from the 5' RACE reads with MiXCR, one row per CDR3 protein. The sample holds a few hundred thousand distinct CDR3 sequences; more than 9.5% are singletons and the top ten take about 6.5%. The sequencing input was blood, either unsorted or a sorted T cell fraction (not recorded which). The receptors shown here come from a male donor with ankylosing spondylitis. Each CDR3 is given with its conserved first and last residue. Each record gives: CDR3 DNA, CDR3 protein, clone size, J gene, D gene, V gene. The D gene is left open where the match is weak. Some rows mark clone size as missing; the rest say once, few, many or name a class of expanded clone.

TGTGCCAGCACCTCGGGGCAACCGGGGAATCAGCCCCAGCATTTT | CASTSGQPGNQPQHF | - | TRBJ1-5 | - | TRBV28
TGTGCCAGCAGCCAAACCCTTAACTCCTATAATTCACCCCTCCACTTT | CASSQTLNSYNSPLHF | - | TRBJ1-6 | - | TRBV3-1
TGTGCCAGCAGTTTAGGAGGTGTAACTAGCGGGAATGAGCAGTTCTTC | CASSLGGVTSGNEQFF | many | TRBJ2-1 | TRBD2 | TRBV12-3/TRBV12-4
TGTGCCAGCAGCTATGGGACGACAGGTCAGGAGCTGTTTTTT | CASSYGTTGQELFF | - | TRBJ2-2 | - | TRBV5-6
TGTGCCAGCGTCAGCTCTGGAAACACCATATATTTT | CASVSSGNTIYF | few | TRBJ1-3 | - | TRBV27
TGTGCCAGCAGCTTGGAGGGGACCCCTGGAAACACCATATATTTT | CASSLEGTPGNTIYF | few | TRBJ1-3 | - | TRBV5-6
TGTGCCTGGAGTGCTGGGACAGAGGATCAGCCCCAGCATTTT | CAWSAGTEDQPQHF | - | TRBJ1-5 | TRBD1 | TRBV30
TGTGCCAGCAGCACAACCAGGGACTTTCTCTACAATGAGCAGTTCTTC | CASSTTRDFLYNEQFF | - | TRBJ2-1 | - | TRBV21-1
TGCAGCTTTTCGGCGGCAATCTCCTACGAGCAGTACTTC | CSFSAAISYEQYF | - | TRBJ2-7 | - | TRBV20-1
TGCAGTGCTCCTCTGCACTATCTTAGCTCTGGGGCCAACGTCCTGACTTTC | CSAPLHYLSSGANVLTF | - | TRBJ2-6 | - | TRBV20-1
TGTGCCAGCAGCTTAACTCCTCCTGGGGCCATCAGTTGGGAGCAGTTCTTC | CASSLTPPGAISWEQFF | few | TRBJ2-1 | - | TRBV7-2
TGCAGTGCCGGGGGTCCTAATGAAAAACTGTTTTTT | CSAGGPNEKLFF | few | TRBJ1-4 | - | TRBV20-1
TGCGCCAGCAGCTTGGCAAGCGGACTGACCAACAATGAGCAGTTCTTC | CASSLASGLTNNEQFF | many | TRBJ2-1 | - | TRBV5-1
TGTGCCAGCAGATTACAGGGGCCCACTGAAGCTTTCTTT | CASRLQGPTEAFF | - | TRBJ1-1 | TRBD1 | TRBV12-3/TRBV12-4
TGCGCCAGCAGGTGGACAGGGGGCACTGAAGCTTTCTTT | CASRWTGGTEAFF | few | TRBJ1-1 | TRBD1 | TRBV5-1
TGCGCCAGCAGCACCCAGGGATCGGAGACCCAGTACTTC | CASSTQGSETQYF | few | TRBJ2-5 | - | TRBV5-1
TGTGCCAGCAGCTTAGAGTCAGTCAACAATCAGCCCCAGCATTTT | CASSLESVNNQPQHF | - | TRBJ1-5 | - | TRBV7-8
TGCAGTGCCAGCCTTGGACAGGGAGAGCACACCATATATTTT | CSASLGQGEHTIYF | - | TRBJ1-3 | TRBD1 | TRBV20-1
TGCGCCAGCAGCTTTTCTGGAGGCCCTCCCAGCTCCTACAATGAGCAGTTCTTC | CASSFSGGPPSSYNEQFF | many | TRBJ2-1 | - | TRBV5-1
TGCAGTGCTAGCCGCCAGTACGAGCAGTACTTC | CSASRQYEQYF | few | TRBJ2-7 | - | TRBV20-1
TGCGCCAGCAGCCCCGGGAGGAGCGGGAGGGGCGAGGAGCAGTTCTTC | CASSPGRSGRGEEQFF | - | TRBJ2-1 | TRBD2 | TRBV5-1
TGTGCCAGCAGCTCAGGGGGCCCGAACACTGAAGCTTTCTTT | CASSSGGPNTEAFF | many | TRBJ1-1 | TRBD1 | TRBV12-3/TRBV12-4
TGCGCCAGCAGCCCCCGGACAGGGACAATGAACACTGAAGCTTTCTTT | CASSPRTGTMNTEAFF | - | TRBJ1-1 | TRBD1 | TRBV5-1
TGTGCCAGCAGCTATCTCGCCCAGCCAGAGACCCAGTACTTC | CASSYLAQPETQYF | few | TRBJ2-5 | - | TRBV27
TGCAGCGTTGTCGGGACCCCTGACCAACCCTACGAGCAGTACTTC | CSVVGTPDQPYEQYF | few | TRBJ2-7 | - | TRBV29-1
TGTGCCACCAGTGACCGTACTAGCGGGAGTATCACCGGGGAGCTGTTTTTT | CATSDRTSGSITGELFF | - | TRBJ2-2 | TRBD2 | TRBV24-1
TGTGCCAGCAGCTTGGCGGGGGGATTGGTCGGGGAGCTGTTTTTT | CASSLAGGLVGELFF | - | TRBJ2-2 | TRBD2 | TRBV5-5
TGTGCCAGCAGCGGGGGGACTAGCGGGAGGAGGGAGACCCAGTACTTC | CASSGGTSGRRETQYF | - | TRBJ2-5 | TRBD2 | TRBV5-4
TGTGCCAGTAGTATTCAGTCGGCCTCCTACAATGAGCAGTTCTTC | CASSIQSASYNEQFF | - | TRBJ2-1 | - | TRBV19
TGCAGCGTTTATCACAGGCAAACCACCTTC | CSVYHRQTTF | many | TRBJ1-2 | - | TRBV29-1
TGTGCCAGCAGTTTACAGGGGGCACTTTTGTATGAGCAGTTCTTC | CASSLQGALLYEQFF | many | TRBJ2-1 | TRBD1 | TRBV12-3/TRBV12-4
TGTGCCAGCTCACTTGAGTCAGGGGTTGAAGCTTTCTTT | CASSLESGVEAFF | - | TRBJ1-1 | - | TRBV18
TGCAGTGCTTCCCAAAGGGAGGAACTGTTTTTT | CSASQREELFF | few | TRBJ1-4 | - | TRBV20-1
TGCGCCAGCAGACGAGAGGAGCAGTTCTTC | CASRREEQFF | few | TRBJ2-1 | - | TRBV23-1
TGTGCCAGCAGCCAAAAGCTTACTAGAGGATCCTACAATGAGCAGTTCTTC | CASSQKLTRGSYNEQFF | few | TRBJ2-1 | - | TRBV7-7
TGCAGTGCTAGAGATATCCAGGACAGGGTAGATCAGTACTTC | CSARDIQDRVDQYF | - | TRBJ2-4 | TRBD1 | TRBV20-1
TGCGCCAGCAGGGTACAGGGGGCTGGCACCGGGGAGCTGTTTTTT | CASRVQGAGTGELFF | - | TRBJ2-2 | TRBD1 | TRBV5-1
TGTGCCAGCAGTTTAACTTCCAGCTATGGCTACACCTTC | CASSLTSSYGYTF | many | TRBJ1-2 | - | TRBV12-3/TRBV12-4
TGTGCCAGCAGCGACGGAGGGACCCTCTCCTACAATGAGCAGTTCTTC | CASSDGGTLSYNEQFF | - | TRBJ2-1 | - | TRBV9
TGTGCCAGCAGCTTCCGTGGTAGCGGAGCTGGGGGAGCCTACGAGCAGTACTTC | CASSFRGSGAGGAYEQYF | - | TRBJ2-7 | - | TRBV11-2
TGCAGCGTGGTCACAGGGATCGAGGCTTTCTTT | CSVVTGIEAFF | few | TRBJ1-1 | - | TRBV29-1
TGTGCCAGCAGCCGAGGACTAGCCCCCACCGGGGAGCTGTTTTTT | CASSRGLAPTGELFF | few | TRBJ2-2 | TRBD2 | TRBV3-1
TGTGCCAGCAAATCTGGCGAGAACTACAATGAGCAGTTCTTC | CASKSGENYNEQFF | many | TRBJ2-1 | - | TRBV2
TGTGCCAGCAGCCTAACCCGGAGGACAGATACGCAGTATTTT | CASSLTRRTDTQYF | - | TRBJ2-3 | - | TRBV27
TGTGCCAGCGGGACTAGCGGGAGGGCTAATGAGCAGTTCTTC | CASGTSGRANEQFF | many | TRBJ2-1 | TRBD2 | TRBV3-1
TGCGCCAGCAGCTTTCGACAGGGAGATACCGGGGAGCTGTTTTTT | CASSFRQGDTGELFF | many | TRBJ2-2 | TRBD1 | TRBV5-1
TGTGCCAGCAGCTTTACAGGGGGCGGCTCCTACAATGAGCAGTTCTTC | CASSFTGGGSYNEQFF | many | TRBJ2-1 | TRBD1 | TRBV7-2
TGTGCCAGCACCGGCCAGACCCAAGAGACCCAGTACTTC | CASTGQTQETQYF | - | TRBJ2-5 | - | TRBV2
TGTGCCAGCTCACTGAACAGGGAATCGAACGAGCAGTACTTC | CASSLNRESNEQYF | - | TRBJ2-7 | - | TRBV18
TGCAGTGCCCCGAACCGGGACAGGGCCTACAATGAGCAGTTCTTC | CSAPNRDRAYNEQFF | few | TRBJ2-1 | TRBD1 | TRBV20-1
TGCGCCAGCAGCCTTTGGGATACGCAGTATTTT | CASSLWDTQYF | - | TRBJ2-3 | - | TRBV10-2
TGTGCCACCAGCAGAGATGACGAGCAGTACTTC | CATSRDDEQYF | few | TRBJ2-7 | - | TRBV15
TGCAGCGTGGAGGGGGCCAGGGGCTTGAACACTGAAGCTTTCTTT | CSVEGARGLNTEAFF | - | TRBJ1-1 | TRBD1 | TRBV29-1
TGTGCCATCACCGGCGGGGGAGTAGACACTGAAGCTTTCTTT | CAITGGGVDTEAFF | - | TRBJ1-1 | - | TRBV10-3
TGTGCCAGCAGAAAGACAGGGGGCAGTTCACCCCTCCACTTT | CASRKTGGSSPLHF | few | TRBJ1-6 | TRBD1 | TRBV7-9
TGCAGTGCTAGAGCGACAGGAAATCAGCCCCAGCATTTT | CSARATGNQPQHF | few | TRBJ1-5 | - | TRBV20-1
TGTGCCAGCAGTTCACTTGATTGGGAAGAGACCCAGTACTTC | CASSSLDWEETQYF | many | TRBJ2-5 | - | TRBV12-3/TRBV12-4
TGTGCCAGCAGCTTCAACCTACAGCGCACAGATACGCAGTATTTT | CASSFNLQRTDTQYF | many | TRBJ2-3 | - | TRBV7-9
TGTGCCACCAGCAGAGATAATCGGGATAACAATGAGCAGTTCTTC | CATSRDNRDNNEQFF | - | TRBJ2-1 | - | TRBV15
TGCGCCAGCAGCTTGACTAGCGAGGTAGATACGCAGTATTTT | CASSLTSEVDTQYF | few | TRBJ2-3 | TRBD2 | TRBV5-1